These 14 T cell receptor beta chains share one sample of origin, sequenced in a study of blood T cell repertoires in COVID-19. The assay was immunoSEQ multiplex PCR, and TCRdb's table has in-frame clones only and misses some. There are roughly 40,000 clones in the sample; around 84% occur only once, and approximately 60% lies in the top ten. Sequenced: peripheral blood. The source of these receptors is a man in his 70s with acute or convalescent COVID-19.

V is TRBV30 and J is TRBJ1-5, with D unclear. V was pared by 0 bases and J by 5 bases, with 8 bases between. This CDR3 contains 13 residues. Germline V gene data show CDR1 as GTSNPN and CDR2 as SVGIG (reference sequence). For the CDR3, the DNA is TGTGCCTGGAGTGTAAACCGGGATCAGCCCCAGCATTTT. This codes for CAWSVNRDQPQHF.

The CDR3 nucleotides are TGTGCCAGCAGCTTCCGGGGATACGGAAACACCATATATTTT. Translating gives CASSFRGYGNTIYF. The chain is built from TRBV7-8 and TRBJ1-3; D is uncertain. The V end lost 3 bases, the J end lost 4 bases, and 10 bases lay between the germline ends. This CDR3 contains 14 residues. Germline V gene lookup returns CDR1 SGHVS and CDR2 FQNEAQ.

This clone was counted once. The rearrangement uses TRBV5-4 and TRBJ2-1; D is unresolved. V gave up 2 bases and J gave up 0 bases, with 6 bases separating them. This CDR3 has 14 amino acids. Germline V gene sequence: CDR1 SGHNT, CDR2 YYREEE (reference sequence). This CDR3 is CASSLSSSYNEQFF. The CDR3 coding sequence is TGTGCCAGCAGCTTATCCAGCTCCTACAATGAGCAGTTCTTC.

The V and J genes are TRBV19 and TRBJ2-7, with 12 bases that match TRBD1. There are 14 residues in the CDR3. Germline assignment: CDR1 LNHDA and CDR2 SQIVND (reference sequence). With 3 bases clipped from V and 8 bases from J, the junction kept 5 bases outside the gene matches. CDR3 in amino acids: CASSIRGQGAKQYF. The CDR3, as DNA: TGTGCCAGTAGTATTAGGGGACAGGGGGCAAAGCAGTACTTC.

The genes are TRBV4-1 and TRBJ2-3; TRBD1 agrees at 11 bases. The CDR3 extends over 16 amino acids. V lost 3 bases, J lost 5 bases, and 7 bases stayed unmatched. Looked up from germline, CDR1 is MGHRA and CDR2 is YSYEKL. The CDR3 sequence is CASSQPGQGVGDTQYF. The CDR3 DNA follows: TGCGCCAGCAGCCAGCCGGGACAGGGGGTAGGAGATACGCAGTATTTT.

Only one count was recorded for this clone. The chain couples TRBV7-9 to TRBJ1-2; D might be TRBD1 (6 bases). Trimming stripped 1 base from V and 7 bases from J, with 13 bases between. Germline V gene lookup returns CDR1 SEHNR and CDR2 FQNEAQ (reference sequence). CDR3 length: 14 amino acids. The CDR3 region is CASSLGDQGSGYTF. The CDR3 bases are TGTGCCAGCAGCTTAGGCGACCAGGGGTCTGGCTACACCTTC.

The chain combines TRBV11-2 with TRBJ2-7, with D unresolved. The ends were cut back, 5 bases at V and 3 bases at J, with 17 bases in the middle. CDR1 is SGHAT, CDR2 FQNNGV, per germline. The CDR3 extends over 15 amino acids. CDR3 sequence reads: CASSPGNPQSYEQYF. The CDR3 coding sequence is TGTGCCAGCAGCCCAGGAAATCCACAAAGCTACGAGCAGTACTTC. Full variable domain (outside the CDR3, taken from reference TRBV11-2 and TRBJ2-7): EAGVAQSPRYKIIEKRQSVAFWCNPISGHATLYWYQQILGQGPKLLIQFQNNGVVDDSQLPKDRFSAERLKGVDSTLKIQPAKLEDSAVYLCASSPGNPQSYEQYFGPGTRLTVT.

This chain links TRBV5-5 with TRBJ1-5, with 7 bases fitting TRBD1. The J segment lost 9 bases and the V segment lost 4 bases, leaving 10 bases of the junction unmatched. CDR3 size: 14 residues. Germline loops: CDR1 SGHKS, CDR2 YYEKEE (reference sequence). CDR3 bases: TGTGCCAGCAGCATCAGACAGGGTCATCTGCCCCAGCATTTT. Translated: CASSIRQGHLPQHF.

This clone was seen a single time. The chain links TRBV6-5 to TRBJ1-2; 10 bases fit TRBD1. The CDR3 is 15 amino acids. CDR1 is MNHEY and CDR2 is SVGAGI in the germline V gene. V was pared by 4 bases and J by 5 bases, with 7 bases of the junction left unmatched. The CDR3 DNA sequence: TGTGCCAGCAGTTTCCGACAGGGGGCGGGATATGGCTACACCTTC. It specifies CASSFRQGAGYGYTF.

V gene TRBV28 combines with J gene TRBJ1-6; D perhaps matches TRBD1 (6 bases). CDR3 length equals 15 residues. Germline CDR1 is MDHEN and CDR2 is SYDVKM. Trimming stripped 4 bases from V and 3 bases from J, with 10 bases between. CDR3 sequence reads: CASSSRGIYNSPLHF. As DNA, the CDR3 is TGTGCCAGCAGTTCGAGGGGGATCTATAATTCACCCCTCCACTTT.

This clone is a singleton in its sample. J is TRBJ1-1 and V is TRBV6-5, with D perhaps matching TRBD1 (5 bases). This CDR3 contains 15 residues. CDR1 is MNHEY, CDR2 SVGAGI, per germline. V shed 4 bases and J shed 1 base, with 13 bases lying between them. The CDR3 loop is CASSSPGLTNTEAFF. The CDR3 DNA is TGTGCCAGCAGTTCCCCGGGACTGACGAACACTGAAGCTTTCTTT.

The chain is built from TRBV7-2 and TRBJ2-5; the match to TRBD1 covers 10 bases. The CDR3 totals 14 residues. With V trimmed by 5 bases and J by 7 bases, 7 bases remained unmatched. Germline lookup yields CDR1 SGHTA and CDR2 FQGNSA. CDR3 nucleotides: TGTGCCAGCAGCAAACGCCGGGACAGGGGGACCCAGTACTTC. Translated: CASSKRRDRGTQYF.

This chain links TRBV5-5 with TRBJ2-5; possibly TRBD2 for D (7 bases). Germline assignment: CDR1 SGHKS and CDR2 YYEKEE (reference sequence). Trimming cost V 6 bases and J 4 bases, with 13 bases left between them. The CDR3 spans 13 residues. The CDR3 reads CASTLGGLETQYF. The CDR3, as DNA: TGTGCCAGCACCCTGGGGGGGCTAGAGACCCAGTACTTC. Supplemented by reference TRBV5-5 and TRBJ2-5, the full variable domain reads DAGVTQSPTHLIKTRGQQVTLRCSPISGHKSVSWYQQVLGQGPQFIFQYYEKEERGRGNFPDRFSARQFPNYSSELNVNALLLGDSALYLCASTLGGLETQYFGPGTRLLVL.

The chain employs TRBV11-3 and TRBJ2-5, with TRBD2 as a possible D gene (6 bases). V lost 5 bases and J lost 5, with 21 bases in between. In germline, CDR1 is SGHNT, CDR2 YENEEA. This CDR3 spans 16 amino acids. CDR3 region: CASSRGGIGPVETQYF. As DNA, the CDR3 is TGTGCCAGCAGCCGCGGAGGGATAGGTCCGGTTGAGACCCAGTACTTC.